This T cell receptor beta chain was sequenced during a study of spatial heterogeneity in lung cancer. Overall study context: Follow-up PBMC samples were sequenced when available, at a median of roughly 25 months after resection. Among detected sequences, beta-chain ones consistently exceeded alpha-chain ones in number. Combinations of a unique TCR and a UMI were tallied in raw reads, and on average each appeared more than ten times.

In TCRdb, the 5' RACE reads were re-called with MiXCR into one record per CDR3 protein. The sample lists about 50,000 distinct CDR3 sequences, 7.4% occurring once. This clonotype turned up a few times. Its antigen is unknown. Trimming cost V 4 bases and J 3 bases, with 13 bases left between them. CDR1 is MDHEN and CDR2 is SYDVKM in the germline V gene. This CDR3 has 15 amino acids. Findings and caveats of the study: Circulating ubiquitous expanded tumor TCRs were observed more frequently at resection than at follow-up.

Time point in this sample: blood at routine non-recurrence follow-up after resection. Whole RNA from tumor, nontumor lung or frozen PBMC was sequenced unsorted. The sample was PBMCs, taken at follow-up. The TCR sequence derives from a female donor with early-stage non-small cell lung cancer. The chain has TRBV28 and TRBJ1-5, with a possible D match to TRBD1 (6 bases). The CDR3 region is CASSYRGGLNQPQHF. DNA of the CDR3: TGTGCCAGCAGTTATAGGGGGGGACTCAATCAGCCCCAGCATTTT.